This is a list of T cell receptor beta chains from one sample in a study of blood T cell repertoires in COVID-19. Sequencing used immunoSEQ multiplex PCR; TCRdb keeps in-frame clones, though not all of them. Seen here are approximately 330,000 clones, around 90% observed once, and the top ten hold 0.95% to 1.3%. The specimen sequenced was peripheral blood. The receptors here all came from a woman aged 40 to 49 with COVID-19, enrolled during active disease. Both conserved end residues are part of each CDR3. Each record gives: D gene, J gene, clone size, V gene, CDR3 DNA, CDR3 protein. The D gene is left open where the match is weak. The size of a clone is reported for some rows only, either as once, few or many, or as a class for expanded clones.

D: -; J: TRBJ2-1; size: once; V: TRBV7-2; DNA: TGTGCCAGCAGCTTGCCATTGGGGGGATCATCCTACAATGAGCAGTTCTTC; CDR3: CASSLPLGGSSYNEQFF
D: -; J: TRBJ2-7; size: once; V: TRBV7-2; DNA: TGTGCCAGCAGCTCCGTGACCGGGACTGTATCCTACGAGCAGTACTTC; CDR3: CASSSVTGTVSYEQYF
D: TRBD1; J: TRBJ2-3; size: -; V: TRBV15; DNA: TGTGCCACCAGCAGAGGCGTTAGGACAGGGACGACAGATACGCAGTATTTT; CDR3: CATSRGVRTGTTDTQYF
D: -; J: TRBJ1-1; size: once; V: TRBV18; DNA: TGTGCCAGCTCACCACCTTCAGGGGTGATGTTAGGCACTGAAGCTTTCTTT; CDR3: CASSPPSGVMLGTEAFF
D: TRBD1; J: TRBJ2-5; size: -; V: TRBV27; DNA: TGTGCCAGCAGTTCGAAGACAGGGGGCACGGGAAAGACCCAGTACTTC; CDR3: CASSSKTGGTGKTQYF
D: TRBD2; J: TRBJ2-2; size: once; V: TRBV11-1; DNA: TGTGCCAGCAGCTTAGTAGCGGGGGCCTACACCGGGGAGCTGTTTTTT; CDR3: CASSLVAGAYTGELFF
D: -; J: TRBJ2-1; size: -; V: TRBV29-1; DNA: TGCAGCGTTGCGACAGTAACCTACAATGAGCAGTTCTTC; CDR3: CSVATVTYNEQFF
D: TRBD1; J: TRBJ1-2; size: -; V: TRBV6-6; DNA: TGTGCCAGCAGTCCACCGGGACAGGGGATCGGTAACTATGGCTACACCTTC; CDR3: CASSPPGQGIGNYGYTF
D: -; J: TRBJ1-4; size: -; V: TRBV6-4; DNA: TGTGCCAGCAGTGACCAGGGAGGGAGTGAAAAACTGTTTTTT; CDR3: CASSDQGGSEKLFF
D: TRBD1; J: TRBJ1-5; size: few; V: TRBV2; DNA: TGTGCCAGCAGACCAAGGACAGGGGGCCATCAGCCCCAGCATTTT; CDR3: CASRPRTGGHQPQHF
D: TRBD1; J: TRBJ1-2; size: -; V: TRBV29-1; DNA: TGCAGCGTTCACGGACAGGGGGCTCGCGGCTATGGCTACACCTTC; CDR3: CSVHGQGARGYGYTF
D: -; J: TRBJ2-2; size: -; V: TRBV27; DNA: TGTGCCAGCAGTTTCTTCCGGGGAGGGGAGCTGTTTTTT; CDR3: CASSFFRGGELFF
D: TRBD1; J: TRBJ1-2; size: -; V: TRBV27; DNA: TGTGCCAGCAGACAAGACAGGGGGCGCTTCTATGGCTACACCTTC; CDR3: CASRQDRGRFYGYTF
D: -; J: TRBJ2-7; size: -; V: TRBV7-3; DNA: TGTGCCAGCAGCTCTTCGACAGCTTCCTACGAGCAGTACTTC; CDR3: CASSSSTASYEQYF
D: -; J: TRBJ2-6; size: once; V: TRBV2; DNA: TGTGCCGGAGGGGGCAGGCCCCTTTCTGGGGCCAACGTCCTGACTTTC; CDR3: CAGGGRPLSGANVLTF
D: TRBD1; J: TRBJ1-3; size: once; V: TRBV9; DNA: TGTGCCAGCAGCGTAGGCTCCGCAGGGGGCACTGGAAACACCATATATTTT; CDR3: CASSVGSAGGTGNTIYF
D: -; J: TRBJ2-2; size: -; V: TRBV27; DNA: TGTGCCAGCAGCAAACCGGGACTTTACACCGGGGAGCTGTTTTTT; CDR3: CASSKPGLYTGELFF
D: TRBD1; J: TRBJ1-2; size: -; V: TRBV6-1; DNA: TGTGCCAGCAGTGACACGTTGACAGGGACATGGTATGGCTACACCTTC; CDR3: CASSDTLTGTWYGYTF
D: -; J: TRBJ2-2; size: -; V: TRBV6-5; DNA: TGTGCCAGCAGCCCCTCCGGTTTAGACGGGGAGCTGTTTTTT; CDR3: CASSPSGLDGELFF
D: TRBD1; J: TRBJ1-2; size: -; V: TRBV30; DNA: TGTGCCTGGAGGGACAGGGTCTACAGTGGCTACACCTTC; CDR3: CAWRDRVYSGYTF
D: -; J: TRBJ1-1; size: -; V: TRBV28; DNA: TGTGCCAGCAGTTTAGGGGGGGCAGGGACGAACACTGAAGCTTTCTTT; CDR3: CASSLGGAGTNTEAFF
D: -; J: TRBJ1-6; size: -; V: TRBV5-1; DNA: TGCGCCAGTTTATTTCGGAGCTCCTATAATTCACCCCTCCACTTT; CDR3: CASLFRSSYNSPLHF
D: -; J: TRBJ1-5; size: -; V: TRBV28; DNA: TGTGCCAGCAGGGATAGCCTCACTAATCAGCCCCAGCATTTT; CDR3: CASRDSLTNQPQHF
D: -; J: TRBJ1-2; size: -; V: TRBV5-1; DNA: TGCGCCAGCAGCTTGGAGCGGGGAAGCTATGGCTACACCTTC; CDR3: CASSLERGSYGYTF
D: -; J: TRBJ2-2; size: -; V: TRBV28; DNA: TGTGCCAGCAGAATGTCAGGGAACACCGGGGAGCTGTTTTTT; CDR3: CASRMSGNTGELFF
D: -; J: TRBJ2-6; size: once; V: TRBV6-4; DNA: TGTGCCAGCAGTGACTCACACTCTGGGGCCAACGTCCTGACTTTC; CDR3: CASSDSHSGANVLTF
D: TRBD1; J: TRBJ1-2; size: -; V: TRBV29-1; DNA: TGCAGCGTTGAAAGGGGACAGGGGGCAGTATATGGCTACACCTTC; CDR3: CSVERGQGAVYGYTF
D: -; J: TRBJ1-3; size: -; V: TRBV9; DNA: TGTGCCAGCAGCGTCGTTGCAGGGGCGGGAAACACCATATATTTT; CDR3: CASSVVAGAGNTIYF
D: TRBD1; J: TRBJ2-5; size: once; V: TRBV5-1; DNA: TGCGCCAGCAGCTTTCAGGGGGAAGAGACCCAGTACTTC; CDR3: CASSFQGEETQYF
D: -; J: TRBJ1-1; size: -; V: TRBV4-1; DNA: TGCGCCAGCAGCCCGGACAGTACCGCTGAAGCTTTCTTT; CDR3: CASSPDSTAEAFF
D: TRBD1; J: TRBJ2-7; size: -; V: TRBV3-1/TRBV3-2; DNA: TGTGCCAGCAGCTTTCCGCTGGGACAGCCAGCCTACGAGCAGTACTTC; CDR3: CASSFPLGQPAYEQYF
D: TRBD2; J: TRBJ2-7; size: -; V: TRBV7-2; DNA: TGTGCCAGCAGCTTAGCTAGCGGGGGCATCTCCTACGAGCAGTACTTC; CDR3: CASSLASGGISYEQYF
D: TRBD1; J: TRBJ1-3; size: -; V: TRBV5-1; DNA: TGCGCCAGCAGCGTCGGGACAGGGGGCTTTGGAAACACCATATATTTT; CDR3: CASSVGTGGFGNTIYF
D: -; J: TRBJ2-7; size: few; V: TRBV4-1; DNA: TGCGCCAGCAGCCCCAGCGAGGGGCGGGGCGAGCAGTACTTC; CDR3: CASSPSEGRGEQYF
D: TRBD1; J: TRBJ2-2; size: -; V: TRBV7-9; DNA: TGTGCCTGCACAGGGGCACCGAACACCGGGGAGCTGTTTTTT; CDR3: CACTGAPNTGELFF
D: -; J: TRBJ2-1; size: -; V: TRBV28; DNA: TGTGCCAGCAGCCGACGGGGGGCATGGTACAATGAGCAGTTCTTC; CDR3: CASSRRGAWYNEQFF
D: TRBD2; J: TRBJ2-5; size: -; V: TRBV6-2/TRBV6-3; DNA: TGTGCCAGCAGCCGACCGCTAAGCGGGAGTCAAGAGACCCAGTACTTC; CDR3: CASSRPLSGSQETQYF
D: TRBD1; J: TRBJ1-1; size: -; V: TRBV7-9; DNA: TGTGCCAGCAGCTCACCAGGGACAGGGGGAGCTTTCTTT; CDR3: CASSSPGTGGAFF
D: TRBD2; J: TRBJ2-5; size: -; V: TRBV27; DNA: TGTGCCAGCAGTTTGGGGGGGGGACTTCTGATCCAAGAGACCCAGTACTTC; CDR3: CASSLGGGLLIQETQYF
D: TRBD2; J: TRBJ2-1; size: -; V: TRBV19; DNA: TGTGCCAGTAGTACGGGGACTAGCGGGAGTAATGAGCAGTTCTTC; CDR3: CASSTGTSGSNEQFF
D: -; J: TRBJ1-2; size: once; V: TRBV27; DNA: TGTGCCAGCAGCCGAAGCGGGGCCGGGAGCTATGGCTACACCTTC; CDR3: CASSRSGAGSYGYTF
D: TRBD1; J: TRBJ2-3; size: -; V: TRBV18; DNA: TGTGCCAGCTCACCACTCTTCACAGGGGGTACAGATACGCAGTATTTT; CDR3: CASSPLFTGGTDTQYF
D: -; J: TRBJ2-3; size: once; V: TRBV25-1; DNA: TGTGCCAGCACTTGGACAGAATCCACAGATACGCAGTATTTT; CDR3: CASTWTESTDTQYF
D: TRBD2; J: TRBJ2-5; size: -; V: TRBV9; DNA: TGTGCCAGCAGCGCTGGGGCTAGCGGGGGTGCGGGGGAGACCCAGTACTTC; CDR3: CASSAGASGGAGETQYF
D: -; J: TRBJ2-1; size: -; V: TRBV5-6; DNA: TGTGCCAGCAATTCTTGGGGCCCGATCAATGAGCAGTTCTTC; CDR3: CASNSWGPINEQFF
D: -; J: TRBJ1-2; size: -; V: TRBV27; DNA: TGTGCCAGCAGTTTACATTCAGGGGCTCGAAACTATGGCTACACCTTC; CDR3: CASSLHSGARNYGYTF
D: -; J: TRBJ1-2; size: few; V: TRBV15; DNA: TGTGCCACCAGCAGAGATGGACAAAATGGCTACACCTTC; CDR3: CATSRDGQNGYTF
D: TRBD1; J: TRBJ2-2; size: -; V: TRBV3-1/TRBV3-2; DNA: TGTGCCAGCAGCCAAGATCCCCGGGGACAGGGCGCCGGGGAGCTGTTTTTT; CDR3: CASSQDPRGQGAGELFF
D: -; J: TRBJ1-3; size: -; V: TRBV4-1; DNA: TGCGCCAGCAGCCAAGTACAGAACGGAAACACCATATATTTT; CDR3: CASSQVQNGNTIYF
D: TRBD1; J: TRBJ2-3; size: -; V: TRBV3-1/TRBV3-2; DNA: TGTGCCAGCAGCCCAACCACAGGGGGCGGCACAGATACGCAGTATTTT; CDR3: CASSPTTGGGTDTQYF
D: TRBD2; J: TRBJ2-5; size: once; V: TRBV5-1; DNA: TGCGCCAGCAGCTTGAGTTCGGGAGGGAATACGGAGACCCAGTACTTC; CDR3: CASSLSSGGNTETQYF
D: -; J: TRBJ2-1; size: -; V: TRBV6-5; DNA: TGTGCCAGCAGTTACCTCGTAGACAGCTCCTACAATGAGCAGTTCTTC; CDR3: CASSYLVDSSYNEQFF
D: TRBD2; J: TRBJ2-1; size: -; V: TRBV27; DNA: TGTGCCAGCAGTTTGAGACTAGCGGGATACAATGAGCAGTTCTTC; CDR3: CASSLRLAGYNEQFF
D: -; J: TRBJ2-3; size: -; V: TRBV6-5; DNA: TGTGCCAGCAGTTACGCAGGGCCCGTAGAGGCAGATACGCAGTATTTT; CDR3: CASSYAGPVEADTQYF
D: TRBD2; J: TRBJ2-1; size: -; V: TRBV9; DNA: TGTGCCAGCAGCGCGCGGGGACTAGCGGATGACAATGAGCAGTTCTTC; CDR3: CASSARGLADDNEQFF
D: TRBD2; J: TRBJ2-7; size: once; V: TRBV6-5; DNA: TGTGCCAGCAGACTAGCGGGAGGTCTCGGCGAGCAGTACTTC; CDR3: CASRLAGGLGEQYF
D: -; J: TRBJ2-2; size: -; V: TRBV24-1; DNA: TGTGCCACCAGTGGTCTGACGGGCGGGGAGCTGTTTTTT; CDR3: CATSGLTGGELFF
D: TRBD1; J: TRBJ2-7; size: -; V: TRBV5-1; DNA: TGCGCCAGCAGCCCCCCGAGGGACAGTTACTACGAGCAGTACTTC; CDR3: CASSPPRDSYYEQYF
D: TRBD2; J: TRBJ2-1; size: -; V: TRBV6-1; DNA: TGTGCCAGCAGTGAATCGCGGACTAGTCTTGTCTACAATGAGCAGTTCTTC; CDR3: CASSESRTSLVYNEQFF